This is a list of T cell receptor beta chains from one sample in a study of blood T cell repertoires in COVID-19. Libraries were prepared by immunoSEQ multiplex PCR; TCRdb keeps only in-frame clonotypes and omits some of them. The profile shows under 130,000 clones, around 91% of them singletons. Sample: peripheral blood. These TCRs come from a woman aged 80 or over with acute or convalescent COVID-19. The CDR3 runs from the conserved cysteine through the conserved F or W. The order of the fields is CDR3 length, V gene, clone size, CDR3 protein. Clone size is shown for a subset of rows, as once, few, many or a class of expanded clone.

cdr3_length: 13
v_call: TRBV18
clone_size: .
cdr3_aa: CASSPTGNQPQHF

cdr3_length: 12
v_call: TRBV7-9
clone_size: .
cdr3_aa: CASSRGAQGYTF

cdr3_length: 15
v_call: TRBV6-2/TRBV6-3
clone_size: medium-sized
cdr3_aa: CASSPGDFNTGELFF

cdr3_length: 14
v_call: TRBV5-1
clone_size: .
cdr3_aa: CASSFRGQVTEAFF

cdr3_length: 14
v_call: TRBV18
clone_size: few
cdr3_aa: CASSPGYGVAEAFF

cdr3_length: 15
v_call: TRBV3-1/TRBV3-2
clone_size: .
cdr3_aa: CASSPHDTRLETQYF

cdr3_length: 14
v_call: TRBV2
clone_size: .
cdr3_aa: CASSRELEGSPLHF

cdr3_length: 14
v_call: TRBV2
clone_size: once
cdr3_aa: CASRAVTPDTEAFF

cdr3_length: 15
v_call: TRBV21-1
clone_size: .
cdr3_aa: CASSKGRQGPSPLHF

cdr3_length: 13
v_call: TRBV10-3
clone_size: .
cdr3_aa: CAISESEDSPLHF